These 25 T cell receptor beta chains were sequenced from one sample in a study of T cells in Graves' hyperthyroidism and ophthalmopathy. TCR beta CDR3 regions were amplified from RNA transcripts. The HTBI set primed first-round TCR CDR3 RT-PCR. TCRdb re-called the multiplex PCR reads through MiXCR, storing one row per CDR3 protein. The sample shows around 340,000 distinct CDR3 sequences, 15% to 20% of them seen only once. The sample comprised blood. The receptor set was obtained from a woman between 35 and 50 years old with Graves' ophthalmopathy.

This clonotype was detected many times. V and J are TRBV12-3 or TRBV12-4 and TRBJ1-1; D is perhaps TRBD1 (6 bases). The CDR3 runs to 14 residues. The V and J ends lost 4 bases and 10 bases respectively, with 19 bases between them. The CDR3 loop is CASSWYREINGAFF. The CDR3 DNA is TGTGCCAGCAGTTGGTACAGGGAAATCAATGGAGCTTTCTTT.

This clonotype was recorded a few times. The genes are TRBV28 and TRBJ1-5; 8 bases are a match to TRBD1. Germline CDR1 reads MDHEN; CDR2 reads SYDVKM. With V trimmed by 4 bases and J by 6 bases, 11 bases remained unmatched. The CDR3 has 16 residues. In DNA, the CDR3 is TGTGCCAGCAGTTCCCACCAGGGGGCAGCGGGTCAGCCCCAGCATTTT. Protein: CASSSHQGAAGQPQHF. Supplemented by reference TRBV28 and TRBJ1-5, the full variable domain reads DVKVTQSSRYLVKRTGEKVFLECVQDMDHENMFWYRQDPGLGLRLIYFSYDVKMKEKGDIPEGYSVSREKKERFSLILESASTNQTSMYLCASSSHQGAAGQPQHFGDGTRLSIL.

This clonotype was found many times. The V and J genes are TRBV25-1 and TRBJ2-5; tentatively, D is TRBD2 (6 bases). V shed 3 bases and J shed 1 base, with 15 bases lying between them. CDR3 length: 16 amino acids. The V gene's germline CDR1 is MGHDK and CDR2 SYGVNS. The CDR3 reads CASSDFTAGFQETQYF. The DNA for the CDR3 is TGTGCCAGCAGTGATTTTACGGCGGGGTTCCAAGAGACCCAGTACTTC. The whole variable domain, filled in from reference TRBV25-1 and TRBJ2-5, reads EADIYQTPRYLVIGTGKKITLECSQTMGHDKMYWYQQDPGMELHLIHYSYGVNSTEKGDLSSESTVSRIRTEHFPLTLESARPSHTSQYLCASSDFTAGFQETQYFGPGTRLLVL.

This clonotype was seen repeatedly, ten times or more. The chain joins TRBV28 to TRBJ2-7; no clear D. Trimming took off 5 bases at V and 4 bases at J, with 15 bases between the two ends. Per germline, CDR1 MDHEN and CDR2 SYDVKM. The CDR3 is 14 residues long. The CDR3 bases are TGTGCCAGCAGTCCCTTGTTGGGTCTTTACGAGCAGTACTTC. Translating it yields CASSPLLGLYEQYF.

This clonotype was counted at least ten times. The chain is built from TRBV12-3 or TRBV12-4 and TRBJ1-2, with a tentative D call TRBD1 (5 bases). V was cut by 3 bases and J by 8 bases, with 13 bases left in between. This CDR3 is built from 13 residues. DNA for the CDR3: TGTGCCAGCAGTTTCGCGGGGACGGGGGGCTACACCTTC. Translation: CASSFAGTGGYTF.

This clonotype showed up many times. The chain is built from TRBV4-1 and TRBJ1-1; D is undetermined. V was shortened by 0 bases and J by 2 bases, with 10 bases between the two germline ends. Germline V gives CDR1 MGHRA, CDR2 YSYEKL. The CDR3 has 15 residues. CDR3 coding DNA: TGCGCCAGCAGCCAAGACCGGACGGTCAACACTGAAGCTTTCTTT. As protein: CASSQDRTVNTEAFF.

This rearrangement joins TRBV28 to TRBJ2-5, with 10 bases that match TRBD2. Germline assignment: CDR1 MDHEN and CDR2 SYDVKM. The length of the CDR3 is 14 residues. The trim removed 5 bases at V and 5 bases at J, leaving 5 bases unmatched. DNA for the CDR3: TGTGCCAGCAGTGACAGCGGGAGGGCGGAGACCCAGTACTTC. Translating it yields CASSDSGRAETQYF.

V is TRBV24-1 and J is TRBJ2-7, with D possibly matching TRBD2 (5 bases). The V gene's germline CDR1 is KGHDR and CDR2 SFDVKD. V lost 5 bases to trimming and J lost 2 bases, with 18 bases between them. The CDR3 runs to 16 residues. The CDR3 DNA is TGTGCCACCAGTGTGGCCGGGCCAAGGAGGACCTACGAGCAGTACTTC. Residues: CATSVAGPRRTYEQYF.

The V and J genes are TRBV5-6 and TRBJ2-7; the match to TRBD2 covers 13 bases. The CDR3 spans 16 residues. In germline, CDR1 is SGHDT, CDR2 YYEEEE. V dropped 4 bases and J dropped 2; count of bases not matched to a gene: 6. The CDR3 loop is CASSKTGTSGAYEQYF. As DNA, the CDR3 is TGTGCCAGCAGCAAGACCGGGACTAGCGGGGCCTACGAGCAGTACTTC.

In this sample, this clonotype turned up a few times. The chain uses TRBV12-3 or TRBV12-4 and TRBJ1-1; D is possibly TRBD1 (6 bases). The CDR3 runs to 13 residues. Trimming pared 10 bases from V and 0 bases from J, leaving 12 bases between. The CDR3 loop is CAIRTEMNTEAFF. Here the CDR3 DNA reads TGTGCCATACGGACAGAAATGAACACTGAAGCTTTCTTT.

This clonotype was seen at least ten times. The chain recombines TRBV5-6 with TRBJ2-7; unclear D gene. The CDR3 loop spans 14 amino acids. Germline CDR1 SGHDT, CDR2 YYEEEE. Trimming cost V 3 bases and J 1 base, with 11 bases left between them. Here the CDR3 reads CASSSGPFSYEQYF. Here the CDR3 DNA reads TGTGCCAGCAGCTCCGGGCCATTTTCCTACGAGCAGTACTTC.

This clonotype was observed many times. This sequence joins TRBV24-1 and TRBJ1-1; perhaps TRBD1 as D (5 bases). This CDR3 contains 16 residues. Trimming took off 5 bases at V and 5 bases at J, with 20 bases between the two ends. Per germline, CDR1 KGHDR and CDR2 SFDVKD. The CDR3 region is CATSGGDGREKTEAFF. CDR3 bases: TGTGCCACCAGTGGGGGGGATGGACGGGAGAAGACTGAAGCTTTCTTT.

CDR3 sequence reads: CASGWDRAYEQYF. The CDR3 nucleotides read TGTGCCAGCGGATGGGACAGAGCGTACGAGCAGTACTTC. The V call is TRBV2, the J call TRBJ2-7, with 7 bases that match TRBD1. Germline V gives CDR1 SNHLY, CDR2 FYNNEI. The length of the CDR3 is 13 residues. The trim removed 8 bases at V and 4 bases at J, leaving 8 bases unmatched.

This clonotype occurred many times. The CDR3 sequence: CASSPGRRSNQPQHF. The DNA for the CDR3 is TGTGCCAGTAGCCCTGGACGGCGTAGCAATCAGCCCCAGCATTTT. The chain has TRBV19 and TRBJ1-5, with D unresolved. V lost 6 bases and J lost 0, with 12 bases in between. The germline V gene has CDR1 LNHDA and CDR2 SQIVND (reference sequence). The CDR3 is 15 residues long. The complete variable domain, with remaining parts taken from reference TRBV19 and TRBJ1-5, reads DGGITQSPKYLFRKEGQNVTLSCEQNLNHDAMYWYRQDPGQGLRLIYYSQIVNDFQKGDIAEGYSVSREKKESFPLTVTSAQKNPTAFYLCASSPGRRSNQPQHFGDGTRLSIL.

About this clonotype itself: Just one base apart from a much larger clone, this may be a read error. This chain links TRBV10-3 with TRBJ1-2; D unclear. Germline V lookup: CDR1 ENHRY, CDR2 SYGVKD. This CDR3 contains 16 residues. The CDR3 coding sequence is TGTGCCACCAGTGCATACCCTCCACCCGTAGCGGGTGGCTACACCTTC. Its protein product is CATSAYPPPVAGGYTF.

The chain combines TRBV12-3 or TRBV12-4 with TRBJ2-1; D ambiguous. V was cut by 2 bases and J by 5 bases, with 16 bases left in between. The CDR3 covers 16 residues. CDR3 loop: CASSLIVTSPNNEQFF. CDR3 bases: TGTGCCAGCAGTTTAATCGTGACTTCCCCCAACAATGAGCAGTTCTTC.

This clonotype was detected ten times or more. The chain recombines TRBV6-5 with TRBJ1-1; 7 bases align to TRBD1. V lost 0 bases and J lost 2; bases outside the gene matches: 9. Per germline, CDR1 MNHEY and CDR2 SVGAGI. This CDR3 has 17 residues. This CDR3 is CASSYSTQGRLNTEAFF. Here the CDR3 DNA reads TGTGCCAGCAGTTACTCGACACAGGGGCGGCTAAACACTGAAGCTTTCTTT.

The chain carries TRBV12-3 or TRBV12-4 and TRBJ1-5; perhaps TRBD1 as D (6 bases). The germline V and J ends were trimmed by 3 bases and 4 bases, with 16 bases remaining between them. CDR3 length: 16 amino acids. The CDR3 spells CASSFLVRGRNQPQHF. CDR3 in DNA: TGTGCCAGCAGTTTTCTAGTTCGGGGGCGGAATCAGCCCCAGCATTTT.

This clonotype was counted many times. The CDR3 bases are TGTGCCAGCAGTGAGGGGACAGGGCGCTCTGGAAACACCATATATTTT. Protein sequence: CASSEGTGRSGNTIYF. This sequence joins TRBV2 and TRBJ1-3; 9 positions agree with TRBD1. The CDR3 has 16 amino acids. The germline gives CDR1 SNHLY, CDR2 FYNNEI. V lost 3 bases and J lost 0; bases outside the gene matches: 3.

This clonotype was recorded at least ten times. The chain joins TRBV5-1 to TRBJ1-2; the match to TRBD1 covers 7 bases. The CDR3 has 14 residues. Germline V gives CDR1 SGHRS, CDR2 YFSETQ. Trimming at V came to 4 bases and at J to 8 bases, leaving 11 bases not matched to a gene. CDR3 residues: CASSMLQGTGGYTF. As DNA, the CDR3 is TGCGCCAGCAGCATGCTACAGGGGACGGGCGGCTACACCTTC.

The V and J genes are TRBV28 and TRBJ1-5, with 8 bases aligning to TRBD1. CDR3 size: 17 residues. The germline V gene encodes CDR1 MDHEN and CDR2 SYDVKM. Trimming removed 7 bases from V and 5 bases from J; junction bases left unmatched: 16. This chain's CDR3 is CASTFPPAGGEYQPQHF. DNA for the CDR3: TGTGCCAGCACTTTCCCCCCGGCAGGGGGCGAGTATCAGCCCCAGCATTTT.

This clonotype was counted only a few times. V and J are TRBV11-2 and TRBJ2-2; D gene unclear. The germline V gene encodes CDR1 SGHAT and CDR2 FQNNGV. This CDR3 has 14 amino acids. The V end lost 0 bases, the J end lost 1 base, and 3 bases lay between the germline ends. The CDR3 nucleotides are TGTGCCAGCAGCTTAGAGATGAACACCGGGGAGCTGTTTTTT. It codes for CASSLEMNTGELFF.

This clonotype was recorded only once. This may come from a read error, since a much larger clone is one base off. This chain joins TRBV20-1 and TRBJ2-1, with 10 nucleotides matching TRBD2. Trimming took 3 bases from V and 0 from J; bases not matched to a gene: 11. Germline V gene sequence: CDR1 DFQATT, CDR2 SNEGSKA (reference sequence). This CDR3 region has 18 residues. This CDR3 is CSARGASGRRSSYNEQFF. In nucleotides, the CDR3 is TGCAGTGCTAGGGGGGCTAGCGGGAGAAGGAGCTCCTACAATGAGCAGTTCTTC.

The CDR3 reads CATSREPGLEAFF. CDR3 DNA: TGTGCCACCAGCAGGGAACCAGGACTTGAAGCTTTCTTT. This chain uses TRBV15 with TRBJ1-1, with D uncertain. The germline V and J ends were trimmed by 3 bases and 7 bases, with 12 bases remaining between them. The CDR3 has 13 residues. Germline lookup yields CDR1 LNHNV and CDR2 YYDKDF (reference sequence).

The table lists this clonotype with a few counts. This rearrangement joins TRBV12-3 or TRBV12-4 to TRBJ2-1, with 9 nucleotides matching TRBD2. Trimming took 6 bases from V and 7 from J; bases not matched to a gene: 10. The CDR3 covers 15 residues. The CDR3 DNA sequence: TGTGCCAGCAGATCTCACGCGGGAGGGGATAATGAGCAGTTCTTC. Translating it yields CASRSHAGGDNEQFF.